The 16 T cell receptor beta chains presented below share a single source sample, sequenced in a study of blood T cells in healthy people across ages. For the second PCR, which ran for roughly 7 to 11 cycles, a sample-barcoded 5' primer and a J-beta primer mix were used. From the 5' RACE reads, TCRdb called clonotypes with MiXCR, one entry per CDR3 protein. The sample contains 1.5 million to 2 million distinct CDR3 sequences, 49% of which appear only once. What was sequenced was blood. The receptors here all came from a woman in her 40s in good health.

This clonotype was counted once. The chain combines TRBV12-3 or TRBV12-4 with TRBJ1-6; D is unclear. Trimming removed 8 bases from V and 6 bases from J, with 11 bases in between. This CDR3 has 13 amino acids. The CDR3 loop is CASVGVLNSPLHF. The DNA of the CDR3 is TGTGCCAGCGTCGGAGTCCTTAATTCACCCCTCCACTTT.

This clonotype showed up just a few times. CDR3 residues: CASSSREDTQYF. CDR3 coding DNA: TGTGCCAGCAGTTCTAGGGAAGATACGCAGTATTTT. The genes are TRBV6-2 or TRBV6-3 and TRBJ2-3; D gene unclear. The CDR3 is made up of 12 amino acids. Trimming left V 4 bases short and J 5 bases short, with 7 bases between. From germline, CDR1 is MNHEY and CDR2 SVGEGT.

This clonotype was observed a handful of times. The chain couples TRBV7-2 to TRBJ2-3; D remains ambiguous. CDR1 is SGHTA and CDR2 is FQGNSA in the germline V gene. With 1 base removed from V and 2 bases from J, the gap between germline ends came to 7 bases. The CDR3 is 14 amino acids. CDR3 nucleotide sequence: TGTGCCAGCAGCTTAGATAGGACCACAGATACGCAGTATTTT. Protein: CASSLDRTTDTQYF. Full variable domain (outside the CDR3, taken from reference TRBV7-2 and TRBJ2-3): GAGVSQSPSNKVTEKGKDVELRCDPISGHTALYWYRQSLGQGLEFLIYFQGNSAPDKSGLPSDRFSAERTGGSVSTLTIQRTQQEDSAVYLCASSLDRTTDTQYFGPGTRLTVL.

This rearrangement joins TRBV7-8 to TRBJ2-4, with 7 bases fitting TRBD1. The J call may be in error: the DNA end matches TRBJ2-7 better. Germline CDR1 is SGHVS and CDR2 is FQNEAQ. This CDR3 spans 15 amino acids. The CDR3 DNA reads TGTGCCAGCAGCCACGGGACAGCCGTAGCCTACGAGCAGTACTTC. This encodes CASSHGTAVAYEQYF.

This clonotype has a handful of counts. The CDR3 loop reads CASSQSQGYGYTF. CDR3 nucleotides: TGTGCCAGCAGCCAATCCCAGGGCTATGGCTACACCTTC. This chain joins TRBV7-2 and TRBJ1-2; maybe TRBD1 (5 bases). Per the germline V gene, CDR1 is SGHTA and CDR2 is FQGNSA. The CDR3 spans 13 residues. Trimming took off 5 bases at V and 4 bases at J, with 11 bases between the two ends.

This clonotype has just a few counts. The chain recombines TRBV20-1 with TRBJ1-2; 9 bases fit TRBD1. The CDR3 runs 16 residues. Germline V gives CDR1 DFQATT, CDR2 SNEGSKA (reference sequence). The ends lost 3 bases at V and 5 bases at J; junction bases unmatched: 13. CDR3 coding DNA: TGCAGTGCTAGTCTGTCGGGACAGGGAAAATGGTATGGCTACACCTTC. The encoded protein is CSASLSGQGKWYGYTF.

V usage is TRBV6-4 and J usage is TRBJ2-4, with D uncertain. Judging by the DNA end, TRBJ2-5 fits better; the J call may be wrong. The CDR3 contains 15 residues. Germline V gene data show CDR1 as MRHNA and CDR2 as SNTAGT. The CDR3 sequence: CASSDSVGAQETQYF. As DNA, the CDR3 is TGTGCCAGCAGTGACTCGGTAGGAGCTCAAGAGACCCAGTACTTC.

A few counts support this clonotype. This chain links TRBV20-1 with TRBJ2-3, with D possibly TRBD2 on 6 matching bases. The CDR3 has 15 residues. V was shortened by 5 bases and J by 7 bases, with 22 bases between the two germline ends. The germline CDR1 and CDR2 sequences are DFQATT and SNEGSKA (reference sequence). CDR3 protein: CSAGRLGDWVNTQYF. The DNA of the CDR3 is TGCAGTGCTGGGAGATTAGGGGACTGGGTGAATACGCAGTATTTT.

The CDR3 loop reads CASSWLGQGSYEQYF. CDR3 bases: TGCGCCAGCAGCTGGCTGGGACAGGGGTCCTACGAGCAGTACTTC. The V and J genes are TRBV5-1 and TRBJ2-7; 10 nucleotides match TRBD1. This CDR3 is 15 amino acids long. Germline values: CDR1 SGHRS, CDR2 YFSETQ. Trimming took 3 bases from V and 1 from J; bases not matched to a gene: 4.

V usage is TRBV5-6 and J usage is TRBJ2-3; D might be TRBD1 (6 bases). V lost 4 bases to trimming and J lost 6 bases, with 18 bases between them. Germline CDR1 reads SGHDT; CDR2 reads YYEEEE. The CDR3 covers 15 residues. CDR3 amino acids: CASSTGFPGGDTQYF. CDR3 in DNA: TGTGCCAGCAGCACAGGGTTCCCCGGAGGTGATACGCAGTATTTT.

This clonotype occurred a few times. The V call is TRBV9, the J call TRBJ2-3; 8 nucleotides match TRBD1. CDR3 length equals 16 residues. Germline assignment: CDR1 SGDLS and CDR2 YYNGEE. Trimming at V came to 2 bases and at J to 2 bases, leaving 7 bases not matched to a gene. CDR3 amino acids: CASSVDRVRNTDTQYF. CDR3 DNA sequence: TGTGCCAGCAGCGTGGACAGGGTCCGCAACACAGATACGCAGTATTTT.

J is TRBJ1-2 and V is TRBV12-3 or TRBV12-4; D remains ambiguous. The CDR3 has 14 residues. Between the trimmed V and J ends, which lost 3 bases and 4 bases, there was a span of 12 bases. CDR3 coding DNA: TGTGCCAGCAGTTTTCGAGACGGGTTCTATGGCTACACCTTC. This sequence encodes CASSFRDGFYGYTF.

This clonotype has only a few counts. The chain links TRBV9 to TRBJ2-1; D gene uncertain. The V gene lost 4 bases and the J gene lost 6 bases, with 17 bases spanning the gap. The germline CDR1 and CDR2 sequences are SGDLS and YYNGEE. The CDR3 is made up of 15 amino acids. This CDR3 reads CASSPRGPATNEQFF. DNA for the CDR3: TGTGCCAGCAGCCCCCGAGGCCCAGCGACCAATGAGCAGTTCTTC.

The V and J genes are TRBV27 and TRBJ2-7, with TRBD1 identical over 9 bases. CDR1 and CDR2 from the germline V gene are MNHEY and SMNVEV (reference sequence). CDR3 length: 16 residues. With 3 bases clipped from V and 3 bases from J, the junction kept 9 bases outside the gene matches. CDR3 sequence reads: CASSFQRGQGNYEQYF. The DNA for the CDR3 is TGTGCCAGCAGTTTTCAGAGGGGACAGGGAAACTACGAGCAGTACTTC.

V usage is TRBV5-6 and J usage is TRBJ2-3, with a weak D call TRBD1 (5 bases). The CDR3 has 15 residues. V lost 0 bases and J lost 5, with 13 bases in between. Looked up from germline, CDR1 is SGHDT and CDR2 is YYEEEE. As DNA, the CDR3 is TGTGCCAGCAGCTTGGAAGCAGGGATAGAAGATACGCAGTATTTT. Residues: CASSLEAGIEDTQYF.

The CDR3 sequence: CAIRSGTSGYQETQYF. In DNA, the CDR3 is TGTGCCATCAGATCAGGGACTAGCGGGTACCAAGAGACCCAGTACTTC. V and J are TRBV10-3 and TRBJ2-5, with 12 positions matching TRBD2. The V gene end was trimmed by 6 bases and the J gene end by 0 bases; junction bases not matched to a gene: 5. CDR1 and CDR2 (germline): ENHRY, SYGVKD. The CDR3 loop spans 16 amino acids.